A single TCR beta chain is shown here with its context. The antigen remains undetermined. Libraries were prepared by immunoSEQ multiplex PCR; TCRdb keeps only in-frame clonotypes and omits some of them. There are about 98,000 clones in the sample; roughly 95% occur only once, and roughly 3.1% lies in the top ten. Selected pancreatic ductal adenocarcinoma patients had undergone surgery without neoadjuvant therapy. The sample belongs to a study of T cells in pancreatic ductal adenocarcinoma. Study-level results: The resected cohort was biased toward the minority with early-stage disease. Mean clonality was about 0.11 in tumors and 0.065 to 0.075 in blood, not significantly different.

The V end was cut by 5 bases, the J end by 4 bases, with 14 bases between. CDR1 is LNHDA, CDR2 SQIVND, per germline (reference sequence). CDR3 length equals 15 residues. The clonotype comes from a human donor with pancreatic ductal adenocarcinoma. The V and J genes are TRBV19 and TRBJ1-4; possibly TRBD1 for D (5 bases). The specimen was PBMCs. The CDR3 coding sequence is TGTGCCAGTAGTCCGCGGCGGGGACTTAATGAAAAACTGTTTTTT. Its translation: CASSPRRGLNEKLFF.